This TCR beta chain is drawn from a study of control samples from healthy donors and cancer patients. The protocol was immunoSEQ multiplex PCR, while the TCRdb copy is restricted to in-frame clones and leaves out a portion. Its table lists roughly 190,000 clones. Germline CDR1 and CDR2: MGHRA and YSYEKL. The CDR3 consists of 14 residues. Trimming pared 4 bases from V and 6 bases from J, leaving 16 bases between. Specimen: blood. The J gene is TRBJ2-7, the V gene TRBV4-1, with a weak D call TRBD2 (6 bases). This clonotype was sampled from a woman aged 30 to 39 in good health. The CDR3 DNA is TGCGCCAGCAGCCGTGGGAGGTTCCCTTCCGAGCAGTACTTC. Protein sequence: CASSRGRFPSEQYF.